This entry describes one TCR beta chain. There are many counts of this clonotype. Its target antigen remains unknown. Base qualities were left out, and no much larger clone turns up one base away. The CDR3, cysteine through phenylalanine, is 16 amino acids long. The DNA shown is the 48-base CDR3, in frame from base 1. From V the trimming removes 5 bases and from J it removes 10 bases, while the gene matches leave 16 bases of the junction unaccounted for. Looking up the germline V gene (reference sequence) yields CDR1 SGHAT and CDR2 FQDESV. Moderately to severely active disease, a Clinical Activity Score of at least 3, a NOSPECS grade of at least 4, and a duration under 3 months were present in ophthalmopathy patients. Patients with uncontrolled infections, other autoimmune diseases, pregnancy or lactation were excluded. Clinical symptoms, serum thyroxine and TRAb, thyroid ultrasound, and orbital computed tomography formed the basis for the diagnoses. Ficoll-Paque density gradient centrifugation was used to isolate PBMCs from 8 to 10 ml of fresh peripheral blood. Total RNA was extracted using Trizol reagent, and RNA quality was assessed on an Agilent 2100 Bioanalyzer.

TCR beta CDR3 regions were amplified from RNA transcripts. For the first round of RT-PCR on the TCR CDR3, the HTBI primer set was used together with the Qiagen OneStep RT-PCR kit. A second multiplex PCR round built the libraries, followed by size selection and purification. Libraries were sequenced paired-end with 100 bp reads on an Illumina HiSeq2000. The original methods were these. SOAPnuke was used to process the raw data, throwing out any read that contained adapters or uncalled bases, had a mean Phred below 15, or lacked an exact constant-primer or identifier match. COPE v1.2.5 was used to merge the high-quality paired reads, and each unique nucleotide sequence was defined as a clonotype. Clonotypes were aligned to IMGT TRBV, TRBD and TRBJ reference segments using MiTCR v1.1. The analysis included only V-J combinations with a frequency above 0.0001, which together covered around 99% of the repertoires. A TCS score was defined as the ratio between F50 (clonal expansion) and ExV (chaos), using BLOSUM62-based TCRdist between CDR3 peptides within each V-J. Welch's t-statistics and random forest reduced fewer than 600 V-J features to around 14, which were used in a naive Bayes classifier (R e1071). Through fastp at Q25 and MiXCR, TCRdb rebuilt clones from the public reads, retaining in-frame beta chains. Every CDR3 protein is listed once, alongside the most common genes and DNA of its rows. What appears here as the V and J calls and clone size reflects TCRdb's work, not the paper's. The sample table shows around 270,000 distinct CDR3 sequences, and about 19% are seen once. Of the sample, approximately 37% is held by the ten largest clones.

This sample was taken from a study of T cells in Graves' hyperthyroidism and ophthalmopathy (dated by TCRdb to the late 2010s). Turning to the overall study: Peripheral blood samples were taken at the time of initial diagnosis, prior to any treatment. The paper describes TCR Vbeta CDR3 sequencing of 140 or so peripheral blood samples, made up of 43 ophthalmopathy patients, around 73 hyperthyroidism patients and some 17 progressor patients. Thyroid tissue and blood T-cell repertoires from over 5 Graves' hyperthyroidism patients were also compared in the study. To identify distinguishing TCR V-J signatures, a discovery cohort of roughly 100 patients was used, comprising some 43 with Graves' ophthalmopathy and 57 with stable Graves' hyperthyroidism. Prospective prediction of ophthalmopathy was tested in an independent validation cohort consisting of about 19 hyperthyroidism patients and 15 or so patients who later progressed to ophthalmopathy. Once sampling was done, hyperthyroidism patients were given methimazole at a starting dose of 30 mg daily, whereas ophthalmopathy patients were given high-dose intravenous methylprednisolone. The approximately 97 discovery patients were randomly divided into training and test sets at a 7:3 ratio.

Overall results and qualifications from the work: Most expanded thyroid clonotypes (frequency above 0.001) were also detected in blood, a finding suggesting that blood repertoires may reflect thyroid immune responses. A model built on a 13 V-J signature distinguished ophthalmopathy from stable hyperthyroidism, reaching 87.88% sensitivity and about 81% specificity in cross-validation and 80%/75% in testing. No statistical method was used to fix the sample size in advance, and group allocation was not hidden from the investigators. In validation, the model predicted progression to ophthalmopathy with 65% to 71% sensitivity and 72.22% specificity, a median of about six months before onset.

This sequence was found in a man in his forties or fifties with Graves' ophthalmopathy. Specimen: blood. Rearrangement joined TRBV11-1 to TRBJ2-1, with 8 bases matching TRBD2. The DNA is as follows: TGTGCCAGCAGCCCCAGCGGAGCGGGAGTTTCTCGGGAGCAGTTCTTC. Its protein product is CASSPSGAGVSREQFF.